This T cell receptor beta chain was sequenced for a study of immune aging and cytomegalovirus after organ transplant (dated by TCRdb to about 2021). With respect to the entire study: Three-drug immunosuppression with prednisone, tacrolimus, and mycophenolate was given to all transplant recipients. The investigation overall reported the following: TEMRA cells made up a larger share of large clones, and the seven largest clones (approximately 1,900 cells) gained aged and TEMRA cells while losing TCM cells. Following viremia, cells with an aged phenotype rose post-transplant no matter the clone size, with the increase showing up earlier in large clones (days 200-264) than in small clones. Since the sequencing data did not include a CD57 measurement, a conservative gene-based definition of aging was used in its place.

The time point label on this specimen signifies: five sample-tagged time points from pre-transplant (day -1) to day 368 post-transplant, pooled. After thawing, PBMC were stimulated with a CMV IE-1 overlapping peptide library for 12 to 13 hours, with no transport inhibitors added. Thawed cells were rested overnight and then stimulated in R10 medium with CD28/CD49d costimulation. The IE-1 peptide library was made up of 15-amino-acid peptides with 11-amino-acid overlaps. Each time point was barcoded with BD Single-Cell Multiplexing Kit Sample Tags, pooled, and stained with oligo-conjugated anti-CD45RA plus sorting antibodies. A BD FACSAria III was used to sort CMV-responsive CD8+CD137+ and CD4+CD154+ T cells at 4-way purity. Blood samples were drawn into EDTA vacutainers and processed by Ficoll gradient within 1-24 hours. Reading the germline V gene gives CDR1 KGHSH and CDR2 LQKENI. V was cut back by 8 bases and J by 1 base, leaving a gap of 12 bases between them. From the cysteine up to the phenylalanine, the CDR3 has a length of 14 residues. The retained sequence is limited to the CDR3, 42 bases, with the frame set at the first base.

To prepare the library, single-cell sequencing was applied. Instrument used: Illumina NovaSeq 6000. For cell capture and library preparation, the team used the BD Rhapsody Targeted mRNA and AbSeq Reagent Kit in a microwell format. The libraries included TCR, sample tags, AbSeq, and targeted mRNA drawn from the Human T-Cell Expression Panel together with custom TOX and TOX2 primers. An Illumina NovaSeq was used to sequence the libraries. Concerning the study's data processing: The analysis covered roughly 9,800 cells in total, of which 7,000 to 8,500 were CD8 T cells and approximately 4,500 were CD8 T cells with an identifiable TCR CDR3. On the Seven Bridges Genomics platform, raw data were run through the BD Rhapsody Targeted Analysis Pipeline with V(D)J processing. Quality control, Sample Tag demultiplexing with Lex-BDSMK, clone identification with VDJ Explorer, and Seurat clustering were all done in SeqGeq 1.6.0. A clone was considered non-expanded if it made up <1% of CD8 T cells, and considered a clonal expansion if it made up >2.5% of the sample. Through fastp at Q25 and MiXCR, TCRdb rebuilt clones from the public reads, retaining in-frame beta chains. Rows merge per CDR3 protein into single entries with the most common DNA and genes. Here the V and J calls rest on TCRdb's processing, not on the authors' analysis. This sample holds fewer than 25,000 distinct CDR3 sequences; around 33% were observed only once. The top ten clonotypes cover 25% of the sample.

By its share of the sample, this clonotype is medium-sized (0.01 to 0.1%). Its antigen has not been determined. Per-nucleotide qualities are absent, and no much larger clonotype sits a single base away. This chain joins TRBV18 to TRBJ2-4; there is no confident call for the D gene. The receptor was derived from a female donor who had a heart transplant and CMV viremia. Source: CMV peptide-activated CD4+ and CD8+ T cells sorted from blood, taken at five time points, pooled. What this sample's cell subset or site label stands for: sorted CD8+CD137+ and CD4+CD154+ T cells after about 12 h CMV IE-1 peptide stimulation. The CDR3 region reads CASSPAGAKNIQYF. The bases are TGTGCCAGCAGCCCAGCCGGGGCCAAAAACATTCAGTACTTC.